This T cell receptor beta chain emerged from a study of shared clonotypes between healthy human individuals. Clones were read by immunoSEQ multiplex PCR, and TCRdb kept only the in-frame ones, dropping some. The top ten clones hold 0.4% to 0.55% of a sample with 1.5 million to 1.9 million clones, under 99% of them seen once. This TCR was recovered from a young man in good health. Sequencing input: naive CD4+ T cells sorted from blood. This sample's subset: CD45RA+ positively selected.

The CDR3 nucleotides read TGCGCCAGCAGTGAATTCGTAGGGGGCGGGGAGACCCAGTACTTC. The encoded protein is CASSEFVGGGETQYF. The V and J genes are TRBV10-2 and TRBJ2-5; TRBD1 matches 7 bases. The CDR3 length is 15 residues. CDR1 WSHSY and CDR2 SAAADI come from the germline V gene. With 3 bases clipped from V and 5 bases from J, the junction kept 9 bases outside the gene matches.